Each of the 26 T cell receptor beta chains below was sequenced from the same sample in a study of T cell responses to AZD1222 COVID-19 vaccine. The protocol was immunoSEQ multiplex PCR, while the TCRdb copy is restricted to in-frame clones and leaves out a portion. The sample lists around 99,000 clones, roughly nine tenths seen once, with 6.5% to 10% in the top ten. This specimen was peripheral blood, taken 28 days after the second AZD1222 dose. All receptors come from an adult who received the AZD1222 COVID-19 vaccine.

This chain links TRBV23-1 with TRBJ1-4; TRBD1 aligns across 7 bases. TRBV23-1 is flagged as an ORF with uncertain function. This CDR3 has 17 amino acids. The V gene end was trimmed by 2 bases and the J gene end by 6 bases; junction bases not matched to a gene: 12. The CDR3 loop is CASSQGRGSEVDEKLFF. CDR3 nucleotides: TGCGCCAGCAGTCAAGGCAGGGGGTCAGAAGTGGATGAAAAACTGTTTTTT.

The chain recombines TRBV5-1 with TRBJ1-6; 8 nucleotides agree with TRBD1. Trimming removed 3 bases from V and 7 bases from J; junction bases left unmatched: 6. Germline V gene lookup returns CDR1 SGHRS and CDR2 YFSETQ. This CDR3 spans 15 amino acids. As DNA, the CDR3 is TGCGCCAGCAGCTCAACGACAGGGGACAATTCACCCCTCCACTTT. Its translation: CASSSTTGDNSPLHF.

The J gene is TRBJ1-6, the V gene TRBV5-5; a possible D gene is TRBD1 (6 bases). V lost 4 bases, J lost 0 bases, and 8 bases lay in between. This CDR3 has 15 residues. Germline V gene sequence: CDR1 SGHKS, CDR2 YYEKEE (reference sequence). This chain's CDR3 is CASSQGSSYNSPLHF. As DNA, the CDR3 is TGTGCCAGCAGCCAGGGGAGCTCCTATAATTCACCCCTCCACTTT.

J is TRBJ2-3 and V is TRBV4-3; D is unresolved. This CDR3 is built from 11 residues. Trimming stripped 1 base from V and 6 bases from J, with 2 bases between. In germline, CDR1 is LGHNA, CDR2 YSLEER. The CDR3 protein is CASSQADTQYF. In nucleotides, the CDR3 is TGCGCCAGCAGCCAAGCGGATACGCAGTATTTT.

This chain links TRBV19 with TRBJ1-1, with D possibly TRBD1 on 5 matching bases. The germline gives CDR1 LNHDA, CDR2 SQIVND (reference sequence). This CDR3 comprises 12 residues. The V end was cut by 4 bases, the J end by 7 bases, with 10 bases between. CDR3 DNA sequence: TGTGCCAGTAGTAGGGACGTAGTTGAAGCTTTCTTT. Its translation is CASSRDVVEAFF.

V and J are TRBV4-2 and TRBJ1-5, with D hard to call. Germline lookup yields CDR1 LGHNA and CDR2 YNFKEQ. The CDR3 runs to 14 residues. V was clipped by 0 bases and J by 2 bases, with 5 bases between them. CDR3 protein: CASSQEAGNQPQHF. CDR3 DNA sequence: TGTGCCAGCAGCCAAGAGGCGGGCAATCAGCCCCAGCATTTT.

The gene calls are TRBV28 and TRBJ2-7; 12 nucleotides line up with TRBD2. The V segment lost 4 bases and the J segment 2 bases; nucleotides outside the gene matches: 18. The CDR3 runs to 20 residues. Germline V gene data show CDR1 as MDHEN and CDR2 as SYDVKM. The chain's CDR3 is CASSYGTGTSGRIVPYEQYF. As DNA, the CDR3 is TGTGCCAGCAGTTACGGCACCGGGACTAGCGGGCGTATTGTCCCCTACGAGCAGTACTTC.

The V call is TRBV30, the J call TRBJ2-7; 10 bases map to TRBD2. Losses at the gene ends were 0 bases for V and 5 bases for J; bases not matched to a gene: 1. CDR1 is GTSNPN, CDR2 SVGIG, per germline (reference sequence). CDR3 length equals 13 residues. The chain's CDR3 is CAWSVSGRDEQYF. In DNA, the CDR3 is TGTGCCTGGAGTGTGAGCGGGAGGGACGAGCAGTACTTC.

This chain uses TRBV7-3 with TRBJ2-5; 10 bases map to TRBD2. V trimming: 0 bases; J trimming: 2 bases; junction bases outside the gene matches: 6. Germline-derived CDR1 and CDR2 are SGHTA and FQGTGA. The CDR3 has 17 amino acids. CDR3 DNA: TGTGCCAGCAGCTTAACGGGGAGAGCGGGAGGGCAAGAGACCCAGTACTTC. Translated, it gives CASSLTGRAGGQETQYF.

A word on this clone: The same CDR3 is also encoded by other DNA sequences in this sample. The CDR3 nucleotides read TGTGCCAGCAGTCAAGGGGGTAGCAATCAGCCCCAGCATTTT. It translates to CASSQGGSNQPQHF. The chain joins TRBV28 to TRBJ1-5; a weak D match, TRBD1 (6 bases). V dropped 5 bases and J dropped 0 bases, with 8 bases sitting between them. Germline lookup yields CDR1 MDHEN and CDR2 SYDVKM. The CDR3 is 14 amino acids.

The chain joins TRBV5-1 to TRBJ1-1, with D hard to call. There are 14 residues in the CDR3. Germline V lookup: CDR1 SGHRS, CDR2 YFSETQ. The germline V and J ends were trimmed by 3 bases and 1 base, with 10 bases remaining between them. The CDR3 DNA follows: TGCGCCAGCAGCTCCGGGCCGTCGAACACTGAAGCTTTCTTT. It specifies CASSSGPSNTEAFF.

This chain connects TRBV30 to TRBJ2-7, with 7 bases identical to TRBD2. CDR1 and CDR2 from the germline V gene are GTSNPN and SVGIG (reference sequence). V was pared by 4 bases and J by 2 bases, with 8 bases of the junction left unmatched. This CDR3 is built from 14 residues. DNA for the CDR3: TGTGCCTGGACGGGAGCGGGACTACCCTACGAGCAGTACTTC. This gives the protein CAWTGAGLPYEQYF.

This clone came up once. The rearrangement uses TRBV10-3 and TRBJ1-2; 7 bases fit TRBD1. The CDR3 has 16 residues. The germline gives CDR1 ENHRY, CDR2 SYGVKD. The J segment lost 2 bases and the V segment lost 3 bases, leaving 9 bases of the junction unmatched. The DNA for the CDR3 is TGTGCCATCAGTGACTCGACCGACAGGGCAAACTATGGCTACACCTTC. It yields the protein CAISDSTDRANYGYTF.

The J gene is TRBJ1-5, the V gene TRBV19; D gene uncertain. CDR1 LNHDA and CDR2 SQIVND come from the germline V gene (reference sequence). V was pared by 5 bases and J by 7 bases, with 12 bases between. The CDR3 extends over 13 amino acids. In DNA form, the CDR3 reads TGTGCCAGTAGTGCCCTGGGAGGCCAGCCCCAGCATTTT. Translating it yields CASSALGGQPQHF.

This clone was counted a few times. CDR3 in amino acids: CASSFQGAGYTF. The CDR3 DNA reads as TGTGCCAGCAGCTTCCAGGGGGCTGGCTACACCTTC. The chain uses TRBV11-2 and TRBJ1-2; 8 bases match TRBD1. Trimming cost V 3 bases and J 7 bases; bases outside gene matches: 1. The CDR3 is 12 residues long. CDR1 and CDR2 from the germline V gene are SGHAT and FQNNGV.

This rearrangement joins TRBV7-9 to TRBJ2-4; unclear D gene. Trimming pared 2 bases from V and 4 bases from J, leaving 3 bases between. Germline lookup yields CDR1 SEHNR and CDR2 FQNEAQ (reference sequence). This CDR3 spans 12 amino acids. The CDR3 DNA sequence: TGTGCCAGCAGCTTACTTAAAAACATTCAGTACTTC. Protein sequence: CASSLLKNIQYF.

V and J are TRBV12-3 or TRBV12-4 and TRBJ1-2; D unresolved. The CDR3 runs 13 residues. V lost 3 bases to trimming and J lost 7 bases, with 12 bases between them. The CDR3 DNA follows: TGTGCCAGCAGTTTTACAGTGGGGAGTGGCTACACCTTC. Its protein is CASSFTVGSGYTF.

This clone was counted only a few times. The V gene is TRBV7-2, the J gene TRBJ1-6; 7 nucleotides align to TRBD1. The CDR3 extends over 15 amino acids. The germline V gene encodes CDR1 SGHTA and CDR2 FQGNSA. Losses at the gene ends were 5 bases for V and 7 bases for J; bases not matched to a gene: 8. CDR3 protein: CASSLGQAPNSPLHF. The CDR3, as DNA: TGTGCCAGCAGCCTAGGACAGGCTCCGAATTCACCCCTCCACTTT.

The gene calls are TRBV11-2 and TRBJ2-1, with D perhaps TRBD2 (5 bases). The V end was cut by 5 bases, the J end by 0 bases, with 14 bases between. The CDR3 has 16 amino acids. The germline CDR1 and CDR2 sequences are SGHAT and FQNNGV. The CDR3 protein is CASSTLQRSSYNEQFF. CDR3 nucleotide sequence: TGTGCCAGCAGCACGCTCCAGCGGAGCTCCTACAATGAGCAGTTCTTC.

The J gene is TRBJ1-1, the V gene TRBV19; 7 bases map to TRBD1. From germline, CDR1 is LNHDA and CDR2 SQIVND (reference sequence). The CDR3 sequence is 15 residues long. The V and J ends lost 4 bases and 0 bases, in that order; junction bases with no gene match: 5. The CDR3 sequence: CASSRGDSLNTEAFF. The CDR3 bases are TGTGCCAGTAGTAGGGGGGACAGTTTGAACACTGAAGCTTTCTTT.

The V call is TRBV6-5, the J call TRBJ1-5, with no clear D. Trimming removed 5 bases from V and 1 base from J, with 12 bases in between. The germline CDR1 and CDR2 sequences are MNHEY and SVGAGI. The length of the CDR3 is 15 residues. CDR3 in amino acids: CASSRELRSNQPQHF. DNA of the CDR3: TGTGCCAGCAGTCGGGAGCTAAGGAGCAATCAGCCCCAGCATTTT.

V and J are TRBV6-5 and TRBJ1-6; tentative D call: TRBD1 (6 bases). The CDR3 is 15 residues long. Germline CDR1 is MNHEY and CDR2 is SVGAGI. Between the trimmed V and J ends, which lost 0 bases and 11 bases, there was a span of 14 bases. CDR3 sequence: CASSYSTGLPAPLHF. CDR3 sequence (DNA): TGTGCCAGCAGTTACTCTACAGGGTTACCCGCACCCCTCCACTTT.

V usage is TRBV19 and J usage is TRBJ2-7; the match to TRBD1 covers 10 bases. The CDR3 has 15 amino acids. The germline gives CDR1 LNHDA, CDR2 SQIVND (reference sequence). V shed 4 bases and J 7 bases; nucleotides not matched to a gene: 10. CDR3 in amino acids: CASSTPGTGVWEQYF. DNA for the CDR3: TGTGCCAGTAGTACCCCCGGGACAGGGGTCTGGGAGCAGTACTTC.

This chain uses TRBV5-5 with TRBJ2-2; 7 nucleotides line up with TRBD2. Unmatched junction bases numbered 8, after V lost 1 base and J lost 2 bases. The CDR3 spans 17 residues. Germline loops: CDR1 SGHKS, CDR2 YYEKEE (reference sequence). The CDR3 spells CASSLRWEGYNTGELFF. The CDR3 DNA reads as TGTGCCAGCAGCTTGCGGTGGGAGGGGTATAACACCGGGGAGCTGTTTTTT.

The rearrangement joins TRBV7-9 to TRBJ2-1; 10 bases fit TRBD1. Germline CDR1 reads SEHNR; CDR2 reads FQNEAQ (reference sequence). CDR3 length: 15 residues. V was clipped by 5 bases and J by 6 bases; unmatched bases: 7. CDR3 amino acids: CASSPGQGGINEQFF. As DNA, the CDR3 is TGTGCCAGCAGCCCCGGACAGGGGGGGATCAATGAGCAGTTCTTC. Drawing the rest from reference TRBV7-9 and TRBJ2-1, the complete variable domain is DTGVSQNPRHKITKRGQNVTFRCDPISEHNRLYWYRQTLGQGPEFLTYFQNEAQLEKSRLLSDRFSAERPKGSFSTLEIQRTEQGDSAMYLCASSPGQGGINEQFFGPGTRLTVL.

The chain combines TRBV6-1 with TRBJ2-5; D ambiguous. The germline V and J ends were trimmed by 3 bases and 1 base, with 12 bases remaining between them. This CDR3 spans 15 amino acids. Germline CDR1 reads MNHNS; CDR2 reads SASEGT. The CDR3 region has the DNA TGTGCCAGCAGTGATCCGTCAGCATCCCAAGAGACCCAGTACTTC. It translates to CASSDPSASQETQYF.